Here is one TCR beta chain with its context. These data originate in a study of a mutant IDH1 vaccine in newly diagnosed glioma. Across the whole study: Previous treatment comprised radiotherapy, temozolomide, or both, mostly both.

Time point reported: baseline, week 1 (first vaccination visit). Stated treatment: pre-vaccination baseline after standard-of-care therapy. TCRdb's table, derived via immunoSEQ multiplex PCR, lists solely in-frame clones and lacks some. The repertoire consists of 85,000 to 100,000 clones, with roughly 85% occurring once and the leading ten covering 7% to 8%. CDR1 and CDR2 (germline): SEHNR, FQNEAQ (reference sequence). This CDR3 has 13 residues. With 3 bases removed from V and 10 bases from J, the gap between germline ends came to 13 bases. This chain uses TRBV7-9 with TRBJ2-1; tentatively, D is TRBD1 (6 bases). This clonotype was obtained from a woman aged 45-65 years with glioma. The sequencing here drew on PBMCs, taken from a glioma patient treated with radiotherapy, temozolomide or both. The DNA for the CDR3 is TGTGCCAGCAGCTTCGCAGGGGATAGAGAGCAGTTCTTC. It encodes CASSFAGDREQFF.